The following is a TCR beta chain sequence with its context. Its specificity is unknown. CTLA-4 blockade using ipilimumab, together with focal radiation, was received by patients with chemo-refractory metastatic non-small-cell lung cancer. This sample is part of a study of radiotherapy plus CTLA-4 blockade in lung cancer. Study-wide background: In roughly 19% of patients, objective responses were seen; 30% to 35% had disease control. General study results and limits: Some TCR clones had been derived from tumors. These clones expanded in peripheral blood after radiotherapy plus ipilimumab. Response was reportedly best predicted by early blood T cell clone dynamics, with interferon-beta.

Method: immunoSEQ multiplex PCR; TCRdb's copy keeps in-frame clones and lacks some. The table has about 49,000 clones, more than 70% seen once; the top ten hold 7.8%. With 3 bases clipped from V and 0 bases from J, the junction kept 7 bases outside the gene matches. This CDR3 is 16 amino acids long. Germline values: CDR1 MDHEN, CDR2 SYDVKM. This chain joins TRBV28 and TRBJ2-7; TRBD2 matches 8 bases. This sequence was found in a human donor with non-small cell lung cancer whose response to radiotherapy plus ipilimumab could not be evaluated. The sample was peripheral blood, taken from a patient treated with radiotherapy plus ipilimumab. As DNA, the CDR3 is TGTGCCAGCAGTTTCTCACTAGCGGAGCCCTCCTACGAGCAGTACTTC. Translating gives CASSFSLAEPSYEQYF.